Each of the 24 T cell receptor beta chains below was sequenced from the same sample in a study of radiation and T cells in renal cell carcinoma. Sample time point: baseline pretreatment blood. Indicated treatment: 15 Gy SBRT to primary tumor, nephrectomy 4 weeks later. Using immunoSEQ multiplex PCR, the repertoire was profiled, and TCRdb retains in-frame clones only, with some absent. The sample consists of about 49,000 clones, approximately 80% of them appearing once. Material: blood, obtained from a patient whose treatment included radiotherapy and nephrectomy. The receptor source for this set is a woman aged 70-85 years with renal cell carcinoma.

As DNA, the CDR3 is TGTGCCAGTACCCGCCCTCAGAGTCCCGGGGAGCTGTTTTTT. It specifies CASTRPQSPGELFF. V is TRBV5-4 and J is TRBJ2-2; D not resolved. CDR1 and CDR2 (germline): SGHNT, YYREEE (reference sequence). The CDR3 sequence is 14 residues long. V lost 8 bases, J lost 6 bases, and 17 bases lay in between.

This sequence joins TRBV18 and TRBJ2-7; 11 bases align to TRBD2. Trimming took 3 bases from V and 4 from J; bases not matched to a gene: 20. Looked up from germline, CDR1 is KGHSH and CDR2 is LQKENI. CDR3 length: 20 amino acids. CDR3 protein: CASSPSGTSGVSEDYYEQYF. For the CDR3, the DNA is TGTGCCAGCTCACCCTCCGGGACTAGCGGAGTGTCGGAGGACTATTACGAGCAGTACTTC.

The CDR3 spells CASSQELADGASTDTQYF. The CDR3 DNA sequence: TGTGCCAGCAGCCAAGAACTAGCCGACGGGGCTAGCACAGATACGCAGTATTTT. The V and J genes are TRBV4-2 and TRBJ2-3; the D gene is possibly TRBD2 (6 bases). Trimming stripped 0 bases from V and 0 bases from J, with 16 bases between. Germline CDR1 LGHNA, CDR2 YNFKEQ. The CDR3 spans 18 residues.

The chain recombines TRBV5-1 with TRBJ1-2, with a tentative D call TRBD1 (5 bases). The CDR3 is 14 residues long. V gave up 3 bases and J gave up 0 bases, with 9 bases separating them. Per the germline V gene, CDR1 is SGHRS and CDR2 is YFSETQ. CDR3 nucleotide sequence: TGCGCCAGCAGCTCCGGGGGGACTAACTATGGCTACACCTTC. It encodes CASSSGGTNYGYTF.

This clone was counted a few times. The chain joins TRBV4-1 to TRBJ1-3, with D hard to call. Trimming took off 0 bases at V and 9 bases at J, with 6 bases between the two ends. This CDR3 is 12 amino acids long. Germline CDR1 and CDR2: MGHRA and YSYEKL. CDR3 residues: CASSQEGTTIYF. The CDR3 region has the DNA TGCGCCAGCAGCCAAGAGGGTACCACCATATATTTT.

V and J are TRBV2 and TRBJ1-2; unclear D gene. Per the germline V gene, CDR1 is SNHLY and CDR2 is FYNNEI. V was shortened by 4 bases and J by 2 bases, with 8 bases between the two germline ends. The CDR3 has 13 amino acids. The CDR3 DNA follows: TGTGCCAGCAGTGGGGGTAAGAACTATGGCTACACCTTC. It is translated as CASSGGKNYGYTF.

CDR3 coding DNA: TGTGCCAGCTCGACGGGACAGGGGGGTGACGGCTACACCTTC. Amino acids: CASSTGQGGDGYTF. The chain carries TRBV18 and TRBJ1-2; 11 bases agree with TRBD1. V was pared by 6 bases and J by 8 bases, with 8 bases of the junction left unmatched. CDR1 and CDR2 (germline): KGHSH, LQKENI. The CDR3 sequence is 14 residues long.

The chain is built from TRBV4-3 and TRBJ1-1; TRBD1 agrees at 8 bases. This CDR3 comprises 16 residues. The V segment lost 3 bases and the J segment 5 bases; nucleotides outside the gene matches: 11. Germline assignment: CDR1 LGHNA and CDR2 YSLEER. This chain's CDR3 is CASSQGIQGAWTEAFF. The CDR3 DNA reads TGCGCCAGCAGCCAGGGCATCCAGGGGGCGTGGACTGAAGCTTTCTTT.

The chain carries TRBV10-1 and TRBJ1-2; unclear D gene. The CDR3 extends over 13 amino acids. V was cut by 3 bases and J by 3 bases, with 8 bases left in between. From germline, CDR1 is WNHNN and CDR2 SYGVQD (reference sequence). This chain's CDR3 is CASSEGIDYGYTF. CDR3 DNA: TGCGCCAGCAGTGAAGGAATCGACTATGGCTACACCTTC.

The chain uses TRBV19 and TRBJ1-3, with D unresolved. V dropped 2 bases and J dropped 0 bases, with 11 bases sitting between them. The CDR3 consists of 16 residues. Germline lookup yields CDR1 LNHDA and CDR2 SQIVND (reference sequence). CDR3 nucleotide sequence: TGTGCCAGTAGTATACGGGGTGCGAGCTCTGGAAACACCATATATTTT. This sequence encodes CASSIRGASSGNTIYF.

Only one count was recorded for this clone. The V gene is TRBV2, the J gene TRBJ1-5, with 8 nucleotides matching TRBD1. The length of the CDR3 is 15 residues. Per germline, CDR1 SNHLY and CDR2 FYNNEI. Germline trimming cut 6 bases from V and 2 bases from J; bases unmatched to any gene: 6. The CDR3 sequence: CASRPTGDGNQPQHF. The CDR3 DNA is TGTGCCAGCAGGCCGACAGGGGACGGCAATCAGCCCCAGCATTTT.

This chain joins TRBV18 and TRBJ2-1, with D perhaps given as TRBD1 or TRBD2 (5 bases each). With 2 bases removed from V and 10 bases from J, the gap between germline ends came to 12 bases. CDR1 is KGHSH and CDR2 is LQKENI in the germline V gene. This CDR3 is 13 amino acids long. The CDR3 bases are TGTGCCAGCTCACCATTGAGGGGTACAGAGCAGTTCTTC. Translated, it gives CASSPLRGTEQFF.

V usage is TRBV7-9 and J usage is TRBJ1-2; no clear D. V gave up 4 bases and J gave up 4 bases, with 10 bases separating them. CDR1 and CDR2 (germline): SEHNR, FQNEAQ (reference sequence). The CDR3 length is 13 residues. The DNA for the CDR3 is TGTGCCAGCAGCTCCGACACCTCCTATGGCTACACCTTC. This gives the protein CASSSDTSYGYTF.

The chain couples TRBV6-1 to TRBJ1-1; no reliable D call. Trimming removed 6 bases from V and 1 base from J, with 6 bases in between. Looked up from germline, CDR1 is MNHNS and CDR2 is SASEGT. The CDR3 has 12 amino acids. The chain's CDR3 is CASRRGNTEAFF. The CDR3 coding sequence is TGTGCCAGCAGACGTGGGAACACTGAAGCTTTCTTT.

The chain uses TRBV5-4 and TRBJ2-7, with TRBD2 matching over 16 bases. This CDR3 has 17 amino acids. From germline, CDR1 is SGHNT and CDR2 YYREEE (reference sequence). The J segment lost 4 bases and the V segment lost 0 bases, leaving 4 bases of the junction unmatched. The CDR3 here is CASSLGGLAGGLYEQYF. CDR3 nucleotide sequence: TGTGCCAGCAGCTTGGGGGGACTAGCGGGAGGGCTATACGAGCAGTACTTC. Complete variable domain (other parts from reference TRBV5-4 and TRBJ2-7): ETGVTQSPTHLIKTRGQQVTLRCSSQSGHNTVSWYQQALGQGPQFIFQYYREEENGRGNFPPRFSGLQFPNYSSELNVNALELDDSALYLCASSLGGLAGGLYEQYFGPGTRLTVT.

This chain joins TRBV19 and TRBJ2-6, with D perhaps assigned TRBD1 or TRBD2 (5 bases each). The CDR3 has 16 residues. V was shortened by 5 bases and J by 0 bases, with 11 bases between the two germline ends. The germline V gene has CDR1 LNHDA and CDR2 SQIVND (reference sequence). CDR3 nucleotide sequence: TGTGCCAGTAGTTGGGGGATTAGCTCTGGGGCCAACGTCCTGACTTTC. This codes for CASSWGISSGANVLTF.

The J gene is TRBJ1-3, the V gene TRBV11-2; D unresolved. Trimming stripped 4 bases from V and 1 base from J, with 11 bases between. Germline CDR1 and CDR2: SGHAT and FQNNGV. The length of the CDR3 is 15 residues. In DNA form, the CDR3 reads TGTGCCAGCAGCTATTCAATGGGATCTGGAAACACCATATATTTT. Translating it yields CASSYSMGSGNTIYF.

The chain combines TRBV7-2 with TRBJ2-3, with a tentative D call TRBD2 (6 bases). The V end was cut by 4 bases, the J end by 1 base, with 9 bases between. The CDR3 has 14 residues. Germline-derived CDR1 and CDR2 are SGHTA and FQGNSA. CDR3 bases: TGTGCCAGCAGCTGGGGGGTCCGCACAGATACGCAGTATTTT. This encodes CASSWGVRTDTQYF.

The chain employs TRBV2 and TRBJ2-1; 8 positions agree with TRBD2. This CDR3 is 14 amino acids long. The V gene's germline CDR1 is SNHLY and CDR2 FYNNEI. After removal of 0 bases from V and 9 bases from J, the junction contained 4 bases not matched to a gene. The CDR3 protein is CASSEALLAGEQFF. DNA for the CDR3: TGTGCCAGCAGTGAAGCGCTTCTAGCGGGTGAGCAGTTCTTC.

This chain links TRBV5-1 with TRBJ2-2; D gene ambiguous. This CDR3 is built from 15 residues. Germline CDR1 reads SGHRS; CDR2 reads YFSETQ. Trimming took off 1 base at V and 6 bases at J, with 13 bases between the two ends. The DNA for the CDR3 is TGCGCCAGCAGCTTGCGGAGCGAAGACCCCGGGGAGCTGTTTTTT. Translated: CASSLRSEDPGELFF.

This rearrangement joins TRBV10-1 to TRBJ2-7; D is uncertain. This CDR3 is 15 amino acids long. CDR1 is WNHNN, CDR2 SYGVQD, per germline (reference sequence). With 3 bases removed from V and 0 bases from J, the gap between germline ends came to 12 bases. The CDR3 region has the DNA TGCGCCAGCAGTGATAGCTTTTCGAACTCCTACGAGCAGTACTTC. Protein product: CASSDSFSNSYEQYF.

The rearrangement uses TRBV19 and TRBJ2-5; D possibly corresponds to TRBD1 (5 bases). The CDR3 runs to 14 residues. Trimming left V 2 bases short and J 1 base short, with 8 bases between. Germline CDR1 and CDR2: LNHDA and SQIVND (reference sequence). The CDR3 loop reads CASSIRGVQETQYF. CDR3 bases: TGTGCCAGTAGTATAAGGGGTGTCCAAGAGACCCAGTACTTC.

The chain uses TRBV7-6 and TRBJ1-3; D is unresolved. Trimming pared 5 bases from V and 2 bases from J, leaving 13 bases between. CDR1 and CDR2 from the germline V gene are SGHVS and FNYEAQ. This CDR3 has 15 amino acids. CDR3 sequence: CASSIRTRTGNTIYF. CDR3 bases: TGTGCCAGCAGCATCCGGACCCGAACTGGAAACACCATATATTTT.

This clone appeared a few times. The V and J genes are TRBV19 and TRBJ1-3; unclear D gene. CDR1 and CDR2 (germline): LNHDA, SQIVND (reference sequence). V lost 7 bases and J lost 0, with 13 bases in between. This CDR3 has 15 amino acids. The CDR3 is CASTTHLASGNTIYF. Here the CDR3 DNA reads TGTGCCAGTACTACCCACCTAGCCTCTGGAAACACCATATATTTT.